Sequencing of this TCR beta chain was carried out in a study of blood T cell repertoires in COVID-19. Assay: immunoSEQ multiplex PCR; the TCRdb copy retains only in-frame clones and omits some. The data contain more than 250,000 clones, around 88% of them seen just once; the ten biggest clones take up roughly 1.2%. The TCR sequence derives from a woman between 40 and 55 years old with acute COVID-19. Specimen: PBMCs or T cells enriched from blood (not recorded which).

The CDR3 loop reads CASSLGGRGITGELFF. In nucleotides, the CDR3 is TGCGCCAGCAGCTTGGGAGGGAGGGGGATCACCGGGGAGCTGTTTTTT. The chain joins TRBV5-1 to TRBJ2-2; possibly TRBD2 for D (7 bases). The ends were cut back, 0 bases at V and 4 bases at J, with 13 bases in the middle. Germline values: CDR1 SGHRS, CDR2 YFSETQ. The CDR3 runs to 16 residues.